What follows are 19 T cell receptor beta chains derived from one specimen sequenced in a study of T cells in Graves' hyperthyroidism and ophthalmopathy. From RNA transcripts, TCR beta CDR3 regions were amplified. Initially, a first-round RT-PCR of the TCR CDR3 employed the HTBI primer set. From the multiplex PCR reads, TCRdb called clonotypes with MiXCR, one entry per CDR3 protein. The sample lists more than 500,000 distinct CDR3 sequences; 12% to 15% were seen once. What was sequenced was blood. The source is a woman aged 35 to 49 with Graves' hyperthyroidism.

This clonotype has a count of ten or more. The gene calls are TRBV5-1 and TRBJ1-4; D is uncertain. Germline CDR1 is SGHRS and CDR2 is YFSETQ. Trimming removed 2 bases at V and 0 bases at J, with 8 bases between. This CDR3 is built from 15 residues. CDR3 sequence: CASSLGSSTNEKLFF. DNA of the CDR3: TGCGCCAGCAGCTTAGGTTCCTCAACTAATGAAAAACTGTTTTTT.

The V call is TRBV19, the J call TRBJ2-7; 8 bases align to TRBD2. This CDR3 has 14 amino acids. Unmatched junction bases numbered 9, after V lost 5 bases and J lost 6 bases. CDR1 and CDR2 (germline): LNHDA, SQIVND (reference sequence). The CDR3 is CASSQVAGMGEQYF. The CDR3 DNA reads TGTGCCAGTAGTCAGGTAGCGGGAATGGGCGAGCAGTACTTC. Full variable domain (remainder filled in from reference TRBV19 and TRBJ2-7): DGGITQSPKYLFRKEGQNVTLSCEQNLNHDAMYWYRQDPGQGLRLIYYSQIVNDFQKGDIAEGYSVSREKKESFPLTVTSAQKNPTAFYLCASSQVAGMGEQYFGPGTRLTVT.

This clonotype was picked up many times. CDR3 sequence reads: CAISWDRTETQYF. CDR3 DNA: TGTGCCATCAGTTGGGACAGAACCGAGACCCAGTACTTC. The chain combines TRBV10-3 with TRBJ2-5; 7 nucleotides match TRBD1. Germline V CDR1 and CDR2: ENHRY, SYGVKD. CDR3 size: 13 residues. Trimming took 5 bases from V and 5 from J; bases not matched to a gene: 5.

This clonotype was observed at least ten times. The chain joins TRBV5-1 to TRBJ2-5; D unclear. CDR3 length: 15 amino acids. Germline CDR1 is SGHRS and CDR2 is YFSETQ. The V and J ends lost 4 bases and 0 bases respectively, with 13 bases between them. CDR3 nucleotides: TGCGCCAGCAGCCCAGGTGTTCGTGACCAAGAGACCCAGTACTTC. Its protein is CASSPGVRDQETQYF.

At least ten counts were recorded for this clonotype. The chain uses TRBV27 and TRBJ2-7; TRBD1 agrees at 7 bases. This CDR3 spans 15 amino acids. Trimming took 3 bases from V and 2 from J; bases not matched to a gene: 7. Per the germline V gene, CDR1 is MNHEY and CDR2 is SMNVEV (reference sequence). DNA of the CDR3: TGTGCCAGCAGTTTGAAACGGCAGGGGGCCTACGAGCAGTACTTC. Its protein product is CASSLKRQGAYEQYF.

This clonotype occurred once. One base away lies a much larger clone, so this may be a sequencing read error. The chain is built from TRBV3-1 and TRBJ2-1; 10 bases are a match to TRBD1. The J call may be wrong; the DNA end is better matched by TRBJ2-7. This CDR3 spans 15 amino acids. Looked up from germline, CDR1 is LGHDT and CDR2 is YNNKEL (reference sequence). The CDR3 bases are TGTGCCAGCAGCCCGGAGGGACAGGGGTACAATGAGCAGTACTTC. Translating it yields CASSPEGQGYNEQYF.

This clonotype was detected only a few times. The V gene is TRBV30, the J gene TRBJ2-1; 9 bases line up with TRBD1. The CDR3 has 15 amino acids. V lost 3 bases, J lost 8 bases, and 11 bases stayed unmatched. The germline V gene encodes CDR1 GTSNPN and CDR2 SVGIG (reference sequence). The CDR3 DNA reads as TGTGCCTGGAGCGCCGGGACAGGGAGTATAGATGAGCAGTTCTTC. Translated: CAWSAGTGSIDEQFF.

This clonotype was recorded at least ten times. The chain employs TRBV18 and TRBJ1-3, with a weak D call TRBD1 (6 bases). Germline CDR1 is KGHSH and CDR2 is LQKENI. CDR3 length: 17 residues. The germline V and J ends were trimmed by 5 bases and 0 bases, with 17 bases remaining between them. Written as DNA, the CDR3 is TGTGCCAGCTCATCTGAGACAGGTTCCAACTCTGGAAACACCATATATTTT. This sequence encodes CASSSETGSNSGNTIYF.

A single count supports this clonotype. CDR3 sequence (DNA): TGTGCCAGTAGTACCACCGGGACAGGCCCCTCGCAGTATTTT. It yields the protein CASSTTGTGPSQYF. The rearrangement joins TRBV19 to TRBJ2-3; TRBD1 aligns across 8 bases. V lost 4 bases and J lost 10; bases outside the gene matches: 10. In germline, CDR1 is LNHDA, CDR2 SQIVND (reference sequence). The CDR3 spans 14 residues.

This clonotype was observed a handful of times. The chain is built from TRBV19 and TRBJ2-3; 7 bases agree with TRBD2. Germline CDR1 is LNHDA and CDR2 is SQIVND (reference sequence). This CDR3 spans 17 amino acids. V lost 0 bases to trimming and J lost 2 bases; unmatched junction nucleotides: 8. The DNA of the CDR3 is TGTGCCAGTAGTATAGATCTGGCTAGCGGATACACAGATACGCAGTATTTT. Translating gives CASSIDLASGYTDTQYF.

This clonotype was counted between two and nine times. V usage is TRBV6-1 and J usage is TRBJ1-1; D is ambiguous. The V and J ends lost 5 bases and 0 bases respectively, with 13 bases between them. The V gene's germline CDR1 is MNHNS and CDR2 SASEGT. The CDR3 sequence is 15 residues long. In DNA, the CDR3 is TGTGCCAGCAGTCCTAGACTGACGATGAACACTGAAGCTTTCTTT. Translated: CASSPRLTMNTEAFF.

The chain links TRBV20-1 to TRBJ2-7, with D possibly called TRBD1 or TRBD2 (5 bases each). Germline V gene data show CDR1 as DFQATT and CDR2 as SNEGSKA (reference sequence). V was pared by 3 bases and J by 3 bases, with 15 bases between. The length of the CDR3 is 14 residues. The CDR3 loop reads CSARWDERIYEQYF. DNA for the CDR3: TGCAGTGCTAGGTGGGACGAACGTATCTACGAGCAGTACTTC.

This clonotype was observed a handful of times. The chain joins TRBV6-1 to TRBJ2-1, with 9 bases lining up with TRBD1. J lost 11 bases, V lost 3 bases, and 2 bases had no gene match. CDR1 is MNHNS and CDR2 is SASEGT in the germline V gene. The CDR3 is 12 amino acids. CDR3 bases: TGTGCCAGCAGTGAGGACAGGGGAAAGCAGTTCTTC. Translation: CASSEDRGKQFF.

Turning to this clonotype: This may be a read error: a much more frequent sequence differs by one nucleotide. V is TRBV10-2 and J is TRBJ2-7, with 10 bases fitting TRBD2. The CDR3 totals 16 residues. V lost 6 bases to trimming and J lost 8 bases; unmatched junction nucleotides: 16. The germline V gene has CDR1 WSHSY and CDR2 SAAADI. The CDR3 sequence: CASSPPSSGRAHKQYF. DNA for the CDR3: TGCGCCAGCAGCCCCCCCTCCAGCGGGAGGGCCCACAAGCAGTACTTC.

V gene TRBV6-5 combines with J gene TRBJ2-3; 9 positions agree with TRBD1. Germline V lookup: CDR1 MNHEY, CDR2 SVGAGI. The trim removed 2 bases at V and 1 base at J, leaving 7 bases unmatched. The CDR3 extends over 17 amino acids. The CDR3 nucleotides read TGTGCCAGCAGTTACGGTACCCGGGACAGGGGCACAGATACGCAGTATTTT. Translating gives CASSYGTRDRGTDTQYF.

The chain combines TRBV20-1 with TRBJ2-7, with D tentatively TRBD2 (6 bases). This CDR3 has 15 amino acids. Between the trimmed V and J ends, which lost 3 bases and 4 bases, there was a span of 19 bases. CDR1 is DFQATT, CDR2 SNEGSKA, per germline (reference sequence). The CDR3 loop reads CSASDGTVTEYEQYF. CDR3 DNA sequence: TGCAGTGCTAGTGATGGGACTGTGACGGAATACGAGCAGTACTTC.

At least ten counts were recorded for this clonotype. The rearrangement joins TRBV28 to TRBJ2-7; 9 nucleotides line up with TRBD1. V shed 7 bases, J shed 5 bases, and the junction held 12 bases outside the gene matches. Germline V lookup: CDR1 MDHEN, CDR2 SYDVKM. This CDR3 has 15 amino acids. CDR3 amino acids: CASIETGGPSHEQYF. CDR3 DNA: TGTGCCAGCATCGAAACAGGGGGCCCCTCTCACGAGCAGTACTTC.

This clonotype came up many times. The genes are TRBV27 and TRBJ1-5, with D unclear. CDR1 and CDR2 (germline): MNHEY, SMNVEV (reference sequence). V lost 5 bases to trimming and J lost 0 bases, with 8 bases between them. This CDR3 has 14 amino acids. CDR3 residues: CASSPSDSNQPQHF. The CDR3 DNA is TGTGCCAGCAGTCCCTCAGATAGCAATCAGCCCCAGCATTTT.

This clonotype was counted many times. This chain links TRBV5-1 with TRBJ2-5; possible D gene TRBD1, 6 bases. V was cut by 4 bases and J by 1 base, with 17 bases left in between. This CDR3 region has 16 residues. The V gene's germline CDR1 is SGHRS and CDR2 YFSETQ. The CDR3 is CASSRFRDTSQETQYF. The CDR3 DNA reads as TGCGCCAGCAGCCGTTTCCGGGACACCTCCCAAGAGACCCAGTACTTC.